The sequence of this T cell receptor beta chain was determined in a study of control samples from healthy donors and cancer patients. Repertoires were generated with immunoSEQ multiplex PCR, while TCRdb's copy carries only in-frame clones and drops some. The table shows 80,000 or so clones, with less than 95% occurring only once. Per germline, CDR1 SGHKS and CDR2 YYEKEE (reference sequence). The CDR3 totals 16 residues. The ends lost 0 bases at V and 2 bases at J; junction bases unmatched: 3. What was sequenced was blood. The chain is built from TRBV5-5 and TRBJ1-2; 11 bases fit TRBD1. The TCR comes from a woman aged 40 to 50 in good health. For the CDR3, the DNA is TGTGCCAGCAGCTTGGCTTGGACAGGGGGCAACTATGGCTACACCTTC. Translated, it gives CASSLAWTGGNYGYTF.